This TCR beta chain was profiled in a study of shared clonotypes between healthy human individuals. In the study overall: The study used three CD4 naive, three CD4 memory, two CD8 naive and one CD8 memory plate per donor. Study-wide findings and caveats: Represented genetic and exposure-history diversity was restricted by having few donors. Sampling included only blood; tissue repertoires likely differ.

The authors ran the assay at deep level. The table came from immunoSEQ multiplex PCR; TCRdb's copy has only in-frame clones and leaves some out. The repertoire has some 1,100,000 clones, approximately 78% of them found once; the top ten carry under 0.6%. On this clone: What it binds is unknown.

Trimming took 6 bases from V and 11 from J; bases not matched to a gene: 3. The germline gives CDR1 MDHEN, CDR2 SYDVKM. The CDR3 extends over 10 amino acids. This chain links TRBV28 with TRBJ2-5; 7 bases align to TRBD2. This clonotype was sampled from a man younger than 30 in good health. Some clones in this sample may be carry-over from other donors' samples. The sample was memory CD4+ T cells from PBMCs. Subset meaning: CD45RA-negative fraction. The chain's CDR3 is CASSRGEQYF. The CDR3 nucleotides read TGTGCCAGCAGCCGGGGGGAGCAGTACTTC.